The 32 T cell receptor beta chains reported below all come from one sample, sequenced in a study of blood T cell repertoires in COVID-19. The method was immunoSEQ multiplex PCR; TCRdb's version includes in-frame clones alone and lacks a portion of them. This sample yields about 200,000 clones, of which around 87% are seen a single time; around 3.1% belongs to the top ten. Input material: peripheral blood. The origin of the receptors is a man between 60 and 75 years old with acute or convalescent COVID-19.

The gene calls are TRBV9 and TRBJ2-5; 12 positions match TRBD2. The CDR3 loop spans 16 amino acids. V shed 2 bases, J shed 3 bases, and the junction held 5 bases outside the gene matches. Germline loops: CDR1 SGDLS, CDR2 YYNGEE. The CDR3 loop is CASSVGGLAGKETQYF. In DNA, the CDR3 is TGTGCCAGCAGCGTGGGGGGACTAGCGGGCAAAGAGACCCAGTACTTC.

J is TRBJ1-6 and V is TRBV18; 7 bases match TRBD1. This CDR3 spans 15 amino acids. Trimming took 2 bases from V and 7 from J; bases not matched to a gene: 5. From germline, CDR1 is KGHSH and CDR2 LQKENI. CDR3 DNA: TGTGCCAGCTCACCAACGACAGGGAGGAATTCACCCCTCCACTTT. Translated, it gives CASSPTTGRNSPLHF.

The V gene is TRBV28, the J gene TRBJ2-3; 9 nucleotides agree with TRBD2. CDR3 length: 15 residues. The V gene end was trimmed by 6 bases and the J gene end by 5 bases; junction bases not matched to a gene: 9. Germline V CDR1 and CDR2: MDHEN, SYDVKM. The CDR3 region has the DNA TGTGCCAGCAGCCGAGGGCGGGGGGGCATAGATACGCAGTATTTT. It translates to CASSRGRGGIDTQYF. The full variable domain, in which reference TRBV28 and TRBJ2-3 provide the parts outside the CDR3, is DVKVTQSSRYLVKRTGEKVFLECVQDMDHENMFWYRQDPGLGLRLIYFSYDVKMKEKGDIPEGYSVSREKKERFSLILESASTNQTSMYLCASSRGRGGIDTQYFGPGTRLTVL.

J is TRBJ2-4 and V is TRBV15; D is perhaps TRBD2 (6 bases). Looked up from germline, CDR1 is LNHNV and CDR2 is YYDKDF (reference sequence). Trimming took off 3 bases at V and 0 bases at J, with 18 bases between the two ends. The CDR3 runs to 18 residues. CDR3 bases: TGTGCCACCAGCAGGGGAGGAAGTTCGGTTCTAGCCAAAAACATTCAGTACTTC. Protein product: CATSRGGSSVLAKNIQYF. Together with reference TRBV15 and TRBJ2-4, the CDR3 gives the full variable domain: DAMVIQNPRYQVTQFGKPVTLSCSQTLNHNVMYWYQQKSSQAPKLLFHYYDKDFNNEADTPDNFQSRRPNTSFCFLDIRSPGLGDTAMYLCATSRGGSSVLAKNIQYFGAGTRLSVL.

This sequence joins TRBV18 and TRBJ2-7; maybe TRBD2 (6 bases). V gave up 6 bases and J gave up 1 base, with 13 bases separating them. This CDR3 is built from 14 residues. Germline loops: CDR1 KGHSH, CDR2 LQKENI. The CDR3 spells CASSPPAGSYEQYF. The CDR3 DNA reads TGTGCCAGCTCCCCCCCGGCGGGGTCCTACGAGCAGTACTTC.

The J gene is TRBJ1-4, the V gene TRBV5-1, with 7 bases aligning to TRBD1. Trimming took 0 bases from V and 0 from J; bases not matched to a gene: 2. Germline V gene sequence: CDR1 SGHRS, CDR2 YFSETQ. CDR3 length equals 16 residues. CDR3 region: CASSLDRGATNEKLFF. In DNA form, the CDR3 reads TGCGCCAGCAGCTTGGACAGGGGAGCAACTAATGAAAAACTGTTTTTT.

CDR3 DNA: TGTGCCAGCAGCCAGCACAGGGACAGGGGATTGAGGGGAAATCAGCCCCAGCATTTT. It translates to CASSQHRDRGLRGNQPQHF. The chain uses TRBV7-2 and TRBJ1-5; 10 bases line up with TRBD1. After removal of 5 bases from V and 4 bases from J, the junction contained 17 bases not matched to a gene. The germline gives CDR1 SGHTA, CDR2 FQGNSA. The CDR3 loop spans 19 amino acids. Filled out from reference TRBV7-2 and TRBJ1-5, the complete variable domain reads GAGVSQSPSNKVTEKGKDVELRCDPISGHTALYWYRQSLGQGLEFLIYFQGNSAPDKSGLPSDRFSAERTGGSVSTLTIQRTQQEDSAVYLCASSQHRDRGLRGNQPQHFGDGTRLSIL.

This clone was seen once. This rearrangement joins TRBV6-5 to TRBJ2-7, with D perhaps matching TRBD1 (6 bases). Germline V gene sequence: CDR1 MNHEY, CDR2 SVGAGI. The CDR3 length is 15 residues. Trimming removed 6 bases from V and 0 bases from J, with 15 bases in between. The CDR3 DNA reads TGTGCCAGCAGGAACAGGGATTTTAGCTCCTACGAGCAGTACTTC. Protein product: CASRNRDFSSYEQYF.

The V call is TRBV2, the J call TRBJ1-5, with D possibly TRBD1 on 6 matching bases. Germline V gene sequence: CDR1 SNHLY, CDR2 FYNNEI. Trimming removed 7 bases at V and 5 bases at J, with 15 bases between. The CDR3 runs 14 residues. In nucleotides, the CDR3 is TGTGCCAGCAAGGAACAGGGTCTGGATCAGCCCCAGCATTTT. Its protein is CASKEQGLDQPQHF.

This rearrangement joins TRBV5-1 to TRBJ1-3; 11 nucleotides line up with TRBD1. Germline V gene data show CDR1 as SGHRS and CDR2 as YFSETQ. The CDR3 loop spans 15 amino acids. The junction had 4 bases not matched to a gene; V was cut back by 4 bases and J by 4 bases. The CDR3 nucleotides are TGCGCCAGCAGCATGGACAGGGGGCTAGGAAACACCATATATTTT. Translation gives CASSMDRGLGNTIYF. Drawing the rest from reference TRBV5-1 and TRBJ1-3, the complete variable domain is KAGVTQTPRYLIKTRGQQVTLSCSPISGHRSVSWYQQTPGQGLQFLFEYFSETQRNKGNFPGRFSGRQFSNSRSEMNVSTLELGDSALYLCASSMDRGLGNTIYFGEGSWLTVV.

Of note for this clone: Compared with germline, one end of the junction differs, possibly owing to a read error. V gene TRBV9 combines with J gene TRBJ2-1, with 8 bases matching TRBD2. The CDR3 spans 13 residues. Germline V gives CDR1 SGDLS, CDR2 YYNGEE. CDR3 amino acids: CASSVYVGRVEVF. The CDR3 DNA reads as TGTGCCAGCAGCGTATACGTCGGGAGGGTTGAGGTCTTC.

The CDR3 loop reads CASSLGQGAGETQYF. The CDR3, as DNA: TGTGCCAGCAGTTTGGGTCAGGGGGCGGGGGAGACCCAGTACTTC. The chain carries TRBV27 and TRBJ2-5; 8 nucleotides align to TRBD1. V dropped 3 bases and J dropped 5; count of bases not matched to a gene: 8. The CDR3 runs 15 residues. Germline V gene data show CDR1 as MNHEY and CDR2 as SMNVEV (reference sequence).

The chain carries TRBV23-1 and TRBJ1-6; 12 bases match TRBD1. TRBV23-1 is an ORF, and what it does is uncertain. V lost 4 bases and J lost 9; bases outside the gene matches: 13. The CDR3 covers 18 residues. The DNA for the CDR3 is TGCGCCAGCAGTCCCACCGGTCCCGGGACAGGGGGCGGTTCACCCCTCCACTTT. The encoded protein is CASSPTGPGTGGGSPLHF.

The chain combines TRBV7-3 with TRBJ2-1, with 14 nucleotides matching TRBD2. Germline lookup yields CDR1 SGHTA and CDR2 FQGTGA. Trimming removed 5 bases from V and 7 bases from J; junction bases left unmatched: 4. This CDR3 has 15 residues. The CDR3 here is CASSAGLAGGNEQFF. The CDR3 nucleotides are TGTGCCAGCAGCGCCGGACTAGCGGGGGGAAATGAGCAGTTCTTC.

J is TRBJ2-3 and V is TRBV29-1; 9 bases agree with TRBD2. The CDR3 contains 14 residues. Germline lookup yields CDR1 SQVTM and CDR2 ANQGSEA. V was clipped by 7 bases and J by 6 bases; unmatched bases: 11. CDR3 nucleotide sequence: TGCAGCGCCAATGAGCGGGGGGTTCGGGATACGCAGTATTTT. This codes for CSANERGVRDTQYF.

The chain couples TRBV27 to TRBJ1-5, with 12 positions matching TRBD1. V lost 1 base to trimming and J lost 4 bases; unmatched junction nucleotides: 5. The CDR3 length is 17 residues. Germline assignment: CDR1 MNHEY and CDR2 SMNVEV (reference sequence). The CDR3 DNA follows: TGTGCCAGCAGTTTATGGGGGACAGGGGGCGCAAATCAGCCCCAGCATTTT. Residues: CASSLWGTGGANQPQHF.

The V call is TRBV7-2, the J call TRBJ2-5; TRBD2 is a possible D gene (5 bases). Germline V gene sequence: CDR1 SGHTA, CDR2 FQGNSA. The CDR3 runs 14 residues. Trimming left V 3 bases short and J 2 bases short, with 10 bases between. This CDR3 reads CASSFTTGQETQYF. CDR3 nucleotides: TGTGCCAGCAGCTTCACGACGGGGCAAGAGACCCAGTACTTC.

This chain connects TRBV6-6 to TRBJ1-2, with D maybe TRBD1 (6 bases). Trimming pared 6 bases from V and 0 bases from J, leaving 8 bases between. Germline CDR1 MNHNY, CDR2 SVGAGI (reference sequence). The CDR3 has 13 residues. The CDR3 sequence: CASSRQANYGYTF. In DNA, the CDR3 is TGTGCCAGCAGCCGACAGGCTAACTATGGCTACACCTTC.

This chain uses TRBV4-2 with TRBJ2-7; 12 nucleotides agree with TRBD2. The CDR3 totals 17 residues. Germline trimming cut 4 bases from V and 1 base from J; bases unmatched to any gene: 8. The germline CDR1 and CDR2 sequences are LGHNA and YNFKEQ. CDR3 sequence (DNA): TGTGCCAGCAGCCGATGGACTAGCGGGGCCTCATCCTACGAGCAGTACTTC. Encoded protein: CASSRWTSGASSYEQYF.

The chain recombines TRBV5-4 with TRBJ2-5; 8 bases fit TRBD1. V lost 10 bases, J lost 5 bases, and 16 bases stayed unmatched. Germline CDR1 reads SGHNT; CDR2 reads YYREEE (reference sequence). The CDR3 runs 15 residues. Written as DNA, the CDR3 is TGTGCCGGCCAAGACAGGGGCACATATTCGGAGACCCAGTACTTC. This encodes CAGQDRGTYSETQYF.

V usage is TRBV7-2 and J usage is TRBJ1-4; D is perhaps TRBD1 (5 bases). V dropped 5 bases and J dropped 7 bases, with 20 bases sitting between them. CDR1 is SGHTA and CDR2 is FQGNSA in the germline V gene. The CDR3 contains 16 residues. The CDR3 coding sequence is TGTGCCAGCAGCCCACCTGGCGTCGGGCAGGGTGAAAAACTGTTTTTT. Residues: CASSPPGVGQGEKLFF.

The chain has TRBV2 and TRBJ1-5; maybe TRBD1 (6 bases). CDR1 and CDR2 (germline): SNHLY, FYNNEI. CDR3 length equals 14 residues. Trimming left V 3 bases short and J 6 bases short, with 12 bases between. CDR3 region: CASSDVQGFQPQHF. The CDR3 DNA sequence: TGTGCCAGCAGTGATGTACAGGGTTTTCAGCCCCAGCATTTT.

V is TRBV5-4 and J is TRBJ2-2; 9 nucleotides match TRBD1. Germline V gene data show CDR1 as SGHNT and CDR2 as YYREEE (reference sequence). J was trimmed by 5 bases and V by 3 bases; bases with no gene match: 8. The CDR3 sequence is 16 residues long. The CDR3 loop reads CASSSSGTGRTGELFF. CDR3 coding DNA: TGTGCCAGCAGCTCCTCCGGGACAGGGAGGACCGGGGAGCTGTTTTTT. Full variable domain (missing parts from reference TRBV5-4 and TRBJ2-2): ETGVTQSPTHLIKTRGQQVTLRCSSQSGHNTVSWYQQALGQGPQFIFQYYREEENGRGNFPPRFSGLQFPNYSSELNVNALELDDSALYLCASSSSGTGRTGELFFGEGSRLTVL.

This clone occurred a few times. The chain has TRBV7-6 and TRBJ1-5, with D hard to call. Trimming pared 5 bases from V and 7 bases from J, leaving 18 bases between. The CDR3 contains 15 residues. CDR1 and CDR2 (germline): SGHVS, FNYEAQ. In DNA, the CDR3 is TGTGCCAGCAGCCCAAGTCCCATATGGCGGCAGCCCCAGCATTTT. Translated: CASSPSPIWRQPQHF.

The V and J genes are TRBV28 and TRBJ2-7; 7 positions match TRBD1. The CDR3 has 14 amino acids. Germline-derived CDR1 and CDR2 are MDHEN and SYDVKM. Trimming took 4 bases from V and 4 from J; bases not matched to a gene: 7. For the CDR3, the DNA is TGTGCCAGCAGTTCCCCGACAGGGCAGTACGAGCAGTACTTC. Its translation is CASSSPTGQYEQYF.

This sequence joins TRBV4-1 and TRBJ1-2, with D possibly TRBD1 on 5 matching bases. V shed 0 bases and J shed 8 bases, with 13 bases lying between them. Germline-derived CDR1 and CDR2 are MGHRA and YSYEKL. The CDR3 covers 14 residues. CDR3 bases: TGCGCCAGCAGCCAAGATCAAGCAGGGTGGGGCTACACCTTC. Protein product: CASSQDQAGWGYTF.

This chain connects TRBV19 to TRBJ1-5; 9 bases are shared with TRBD1. Germline CDR1 reads LNHDA; CDR2 reads SQIVND (reference sequence). This CDR3 has 16 amino acids. Trimming at V came to 6 bases and at J to 3 bases, leaving 9 bases not matched to a gene. CDR3 amino acids: CASSPGTGTPNQPQHF. DNA of the CDR3: TGTGCCAGTAGCCCCGGGACAGGGACCCCCAATCAGCCCCAGCATTTT. Full variable domain (rest looked up from reference TRBV19 and TRBJ1-5): DGGITQSPKYLFRKEGQNVTLSCEQNLNHDAMYWYRQDPGQGLRLIYYSQIVNDFQKGDIAEGYSVSREKKESFPLTVTSAQKNPTAFYLCASSPGTGTPNQPQHFGDGTRLSIL.

The chain links TRBV9 to TRBJ1-6, with 7 bases aligning to TRBD1. The CDR3 sequence is 16 residues long. Germline loops: CDR1 SGDLS, CDR2 YYNGEE. The junction had 7 bases not matched to a gene; V was cut back by 0 bases and J by 7 bases. CDR3 sequence: CASSVATGTANSPLHF. The CDR3 DNA reads as TGTGCCAGCAGCGTAGCAACCGGGACAGCAAATTCACCCCTCCACTTT.

J is TRBJ2-7 and V is TRBV19; 7 bases line up with TRBD2. Per the germline V gene, CDR1 is LNHDA and CDR2 is SQIVND (reference sequence). The CDR3 consists of 16 residues. Trimming cost V 6 bases and J 2 bases; bases outside gene matches: 13. The CDR3 loop is CASRPWEGGIPYEQYF. CDR3 bases: TGTGCCAGTAGACCGTGGGAGGGAGGAATACCCTACGAGCAGTACTTC.

V and J are TRBV19 and TRBJ2-1; 7 bases align to TRBD2. V shed 0 bases and J 4 bases; nucleotides not matched to a gene: 9. Germline assignment: CDR1 LNHDA and CDR2 SQIVND (reference sequence). The CDR3 runs 17 residues. The CDR3 is CASSIEALAGTYNEQFF. CDR3 coding DNA: TGTGCCAGTAGTATAGAGGCCTTAGCGGGTACATACAATGAGCAGTTCTTC.

This clone was seen ten or more times. The rearrangement uses TRBV28 and TRBJ2-7; D not resolved. Germline V CDR1 and CDR2: MDHEN, SYDVKM. Trimming left V 3 bases short and J 4 bases short, with 22 bases between. This CDR3 spans 17 amino acids. The DNA for the CDR3 is TGTGCCAGCAGTTTTGGTGGAAACTCAGGTTATTCTTACGAGCAGTACTTC. Its protein product is CASSFGGNSGYSYEQYF.

The chain links TRBV7-8 to TRBJ2-7; perhaps TRBD1 as D (5 bases). CDR1 SGHVS and CDR2 FQNEAQ come from the germline V gene. The CDR3 covers 17 residues. V lost 3 bases, J lost 0 bases, and 18 bases lay in between. The CDR3 nucleotides read TGTGCCAGCAGCTTTAGGTCCCACCACAGGAACTCCTACGAGCAGTACTTC. Translation gives CASSFRSHHRNSYEQYF.